These 2 T cell receptor beta chains share one sample of origin, sequenced in a study of OX40 agonist ivuxolimab in advanced cancers. Libraries were prepared by immunoSEQ multiplex PCR; TCRdb keeps only in-frame clonotypes and omits some of them. The data hold about 89,000 clones, with roughly 84% observed a single time. The specimen was CD4+ or CD8+ T cells sorted from blood, collected in a trial of the OX40 agonist ivuxolimab. The receptor set was obtained from an adult with an advanced solid tumor such as melanoma, head and neck, liver or kidney cancer.

The CDR3 protein is CASSQVAGGPNEQFF. In DNA, the CDR3 is TGCGCCAGCAGCCAAGTAGCGGGAGGGCCGAATGAGCAGTTCTTC. The V and J genes are TRBV5-1 and TRBJ2-1; TRBD2 matches 11 bases. With V trimmed by 4 bases and J by 7 bases, 7 bases remained unmatched. The germline V gene has CDR1 SGHRS and CDR2 YFSETQ. The CDR3 extends over 15 amino acids.

This sequence joins TRBV6-5 and TRBJ1-6; D ambiguous. Between the trimmed V and J ends, which lost 0 bases and 14 bases, there was a span of 17 bases. Germline V gene sequence: CDR1 MNHEY, CDR2 SVGAGI. The CDR3 is 15 amino acids. This chain's CDR3 is CASSYSIKDLRTLHF. CDR3 sequence (DNA): TGTGCCAGCAGTTACTCGATCAAGGACCTACGAACCCTCCACTTT.